The 12 T cell receptor beta chains below come from one sample, sequenced in a study of post-analysis software for immune sequencing data. These receptors have no known antigen. The TCR beta cDNA libraries carried unique molecular identifiers. Via MiXCR, TCRdb re-called the PCR reads, giving one row per CDR3 protein. The sample includes approximately 730,000 distinct CDR3 sequences, roughly 27% of them seen just once. Regarding the study as a whole: Patients carried 4 or 5 TRBV segments more frequently than controls did, and TRBV5-6, TRBV5-1 and TRBV20-1 were among them.

Sequenced sample: blood. Every receptor here comes from a girl between 5 and 17 years old with multiple sclerosis.

Notes on this clonotype: An end of the junction does not agree with germline; a read error may underlie this. The chain employs TRBV6-1 and TRBJ2-1; D call uncertain. The CDR3 covers 15 residues. Germline CDR1 is MNHNS and CDR2 is SASEGT. CDR3 nucleotides: TGTGCCAGCTGTGATCATGTTGGCCTGGAAGATGAGCAGTTCTTC. Protein product: CASCDHVGLEDEQFF.

The genes are TRBV29-1 and TRBJ2-1; possible D gene TRBD1, 5 bases. Per the germline V gene, CDR1 is SQVTM and CDR2 is ANQGSEA. The V end was cut by 7 bases, the J end by 0 bases, with 25 bases between. The CDR3 covers 18 residues. CDR3 sequence: CSALTLVGRSSSYNEQFF. The CDR3 coding sequence is TGCAGCGCCCTGACTCTTGTGGGGCGGAGCAGCTCCTACAATGAGCAGTTCTTC.

The chain recombines TRBV6-5 with TRBJ2-7; tentatively, D is TRBD1 (7 bases). This CDR3 is 16 amino acids long. V shed 7 bases and J shed 6 bases, with 25 bases lying between them. Germline CDR1 is MNHEY and CDR2 is SVGAGI. CDR3 region: CASTRGVSRGDSEQYF. The DNA for the CDR3 is TGTGCCAGCACCCGAGGGGTTTCCAGGGGGGATTCCGAGCAGTACTTC.

V gene TRBV10-3 combines with J gene TRBJ1-5; 12 bases align to TRBD1. Germline lookup yields CDR1 ENHRY and CDR2 SYGVKD. The junction had 4 bases not matched to a gene; V was cut back by 6 bases and J by 4 bases. CDR3 length: 15 amino acids. The CDR3 DNA reads TGTGCCATCAGGGGGGACAGGGGGCCTAATCAGCCCCAGCATTTT. This codes for CAIRGDRGPNQPQHF.

The chain links TRBV5-6 to TRBJ1-2; tentative D call: TRBD1 (5 bases). This CDR3 contains 14 residues. Per germline, CDR1 SGHDT and CDR2 YYEEEE. V lost 4 bases to trimming and J lost 4 bases, with 14 bases between them. In DNA, the CDR3 is TGTGCCAGCAGCCGCATTATAAGGGGCTATGGCTACACCTTC. Amino acid sequence: CASSRIIRGYGYTF.

The chain has TRBV7-2 and TRBJ2-5; 7 nucleotides match TRBD1. The CDR3 runs to 14 residues. CDR1 is SGHTA, CDR2 FQGNSA, per germline. The J segment lost 0 bases and the V segment lost 7 bases, leaving 5 bases of the junction unmatched. CDR3 DNA sequence: TGTGCCAGCACGACAGGGCAATACCAAGAGACCCAGTACTTC. As protein: CASTTGQYQETQYF. Variable domain in full (rest from reference TRBV7-2 and TRBJ2-5): GAGVSQSPSNKVTEKGKDVELRCDPISGHTALYWYRQSLGQGLEFLIYFQGNSAPDKSGLPSDRFSAERTGGSVSTLTIQRTQQEDSAVYLCASTTGQYQETQYFGPGTRLLVL.

The rearrangement links TRBV7-9 to TRBJ1-2; 8 bases fit TRBD1. Germline assignment: CDR1 SEHNR and CDR2 FQNEAQ (reference sequence). The CDR3 is 14 amino acids. The J segment lost 8 bases and the V segment lost 5 bases, leaving 10 bases of the junction unmatched. The CDR3 DNA is TGTGCCAGCAGCACGGACAGGGCCCCCCAAGGCTACACCTTC. Translated, it gives CASSTDRAPQGYTF.

This clonotype came up a few times. This chain links TRBV5-1 with TRBJ1-2, with D perhaps matching TRBD1 (6 bases). The CDR3 contains 17 residues. Between the trimmed V and J ends, which lost 0 bases and 5 bases, there was a span of 20 bases. The germline CDR1 and CDR2 sequences are SGHRS and YFSETQ. The DNA of the CDR3 is TGCGCCAGCAGCTTGGAGGTGGACCCGGGACAAGCGTATGGCTACACCTTC. Its protein product is CASSLEVDPGQAYGYTF.

This clonotype showed up just a few times. The rearrangement joins TRBV20-1 to TRBJ2-1; TRBD2 agrees at 13 bases. The J call may be wrong; the DNA end is better matched by TRBJ2-7. This CDR3 is 15 amino acids long. The germline CDR1 and CDR2 sequences are DFQATT and SNEGSKA (reference sequence). CDR3 amino acids: CSARDRTSGSNEQYF. CDR3 nucleotides: TGCAGTGCTAGAGATAGGACTAGCGGGAGCAATGAGCAGTACTTC.

This clonotype has more than one count but fewer than ten. DNA of the CDR3: TGTGCCAGCAGATACGGACAGGGTGCAGATACGCAGTATTTT. Protein sequence: CASRYGQGADTQYF. V usage is TRBV6-5 and J usage is TRBJ2-3, with 8 bases fitting TRBD1. CDR1 is MNHEY, CDR2 SVGAGI, per germline. The length of the CDR3 is 14 residues. J was trimmed by 4 bases and V by 6 bases; bases with no gene match: 6.

The chain is built from TRBV12-3 or TRBV12-4 and TRBJ1-5; 9 bases map to TRBD1. This CDR3 region has 15 residues. J gave up 7 bases and V 1 base, and 5 bases lay outside the gene matches. The CDR3 coding sequence is TGTGCCAGCAGTTTAGGGACAGGGGTCGGACAGCCCCAGCATTTT. Residues: CASSLGTGVGQPQHF.

This clonotype was seen just once. The chain combines TRBV5-1 with TRBJ2-4; D not resolved. Germline assignment: CDR1 SGHRS and CDR2 YFSETQ. Trimming took off 4 bases at V and 3 bases at J, with 17 bases between the two ends. The CDR3 has 16 amino acids. The CDR3 spells CASSLPTDGRKNIQYF. As DNA, the CDR3 is TGCGCCAGCAGCCTCCCTACGGACGGCCGCAAAAACATTCAGTACTTC.